This T cell receptor beta chain was identified in a study of regulatory T cells in long-lasting Graves disease. The CDR3 is made up of 17 amino acids. With V trimmed by 3 bases and J by 6 bases, 10 bases remained unmatched. Germline CDR1 is SGDLS and CDR2 is YYNGEE. Time point in this sample: newly diagnosed GD, antithyroid drugs for less than 3 months. PBMC-extracted RNA yielded the TCR library. Investigators prepared the TCR beta libraries by applying iRepertoire HTBI primers and Arm-PCR of CDR3 regions. MiXCR, applied by TCRdb to the multiplex PCR reads, yields one record per CDR3 protein. The profile covers about 610,000 distinct CDR3 sequences, with 16% appearing a single time and around 12% taken by the ten largest. The sample also formed part of further work on T cells in Graves' hyperthyroidism and ophthalmopathy. This second study notes: Researchers defined stable Graves' hyperthyroidism as no ophthalmopathy progression within 18 months. Peripheral blood also featured most of the thyroid clonotypes expanded above 0.001.

This chain connects TRBV9 to TRBJ2-1, with 12 bases aligning to TRBD2. The sequence was collected from a man between 18 and 29 years old with Graves disease. Source: peripheral blood mononuclear cells (PBMCs), taken at new diagnosis, from a patient treated with antithyroid drugs. DNA of the CDR3: TGTGCCAGCAGCGAGAGGGTCCTAGCGGGAGGGGGCAATGAGCAGTTCTTC. This sequence encodes CASSERVLAGGGNEQFF.